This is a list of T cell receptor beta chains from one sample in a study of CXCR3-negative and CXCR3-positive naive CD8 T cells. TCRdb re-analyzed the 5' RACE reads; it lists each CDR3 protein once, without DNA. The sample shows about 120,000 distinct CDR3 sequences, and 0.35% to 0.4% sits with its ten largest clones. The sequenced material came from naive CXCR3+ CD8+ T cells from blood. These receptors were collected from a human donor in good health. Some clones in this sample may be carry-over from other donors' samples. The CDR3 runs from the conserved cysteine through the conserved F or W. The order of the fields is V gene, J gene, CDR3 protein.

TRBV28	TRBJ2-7	CASRGTGEAYEQYF
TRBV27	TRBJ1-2	CASKMGENYGYTF
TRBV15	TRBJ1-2	CATSREQGAYYGYTF
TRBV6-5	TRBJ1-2	CASRLRVNYGYTF
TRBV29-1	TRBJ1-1	CSAVEGVRIMNTEAFF
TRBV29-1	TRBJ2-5	CSVGSITGARETQYF
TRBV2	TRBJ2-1	CASSEKGALGFNEQFF
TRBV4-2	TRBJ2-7	CASSQEGLATYEQYF
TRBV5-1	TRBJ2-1	CASSEVAGGPYNEQFF
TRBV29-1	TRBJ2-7	CSEERFSYEQYF
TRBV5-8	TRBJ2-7	CASSLDPGGLTSSYEQYF
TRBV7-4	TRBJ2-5	CASPRSGPRRETQYF
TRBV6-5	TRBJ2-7	CASSYVGGYEQYF
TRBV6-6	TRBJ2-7	CASSYSRFLAGGGYSYEQYF
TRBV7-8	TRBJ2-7	CASSLGRDSFYEQYF
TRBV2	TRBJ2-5	CASTTGLADQETQYF
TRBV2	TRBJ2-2	CASSPRWSPNTGELFF
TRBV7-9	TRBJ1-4	CASSLADRGGKLFF
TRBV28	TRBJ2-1	CASSTTRGSSYNEQFF
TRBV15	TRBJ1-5	CATSTSGNQPQHF
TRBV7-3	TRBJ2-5	CASSSSGGVQETQYF
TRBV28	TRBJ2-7	CASRLSSGTYEQYF
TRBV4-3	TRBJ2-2	CASSQDRGGTNTGELFF
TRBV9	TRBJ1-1	CASSGGQWDRAFF
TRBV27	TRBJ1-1	CASSTTGHPDTEAFF
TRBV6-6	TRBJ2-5	CASSSRTGYQETQYF
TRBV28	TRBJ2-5	CASSLVVGLAVQETQYF
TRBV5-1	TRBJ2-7	CASSATGAITYEQYF
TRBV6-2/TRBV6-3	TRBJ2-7	CASKIGLAAYEQYF
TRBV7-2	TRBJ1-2	CASSYPWTGENYGYTF
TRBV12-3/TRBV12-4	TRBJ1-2	CASSLVSVASYTF
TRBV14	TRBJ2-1	CASSQEGTPGLAGVHEQFF
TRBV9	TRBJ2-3	CASSAEVAGQGLTDTQYF
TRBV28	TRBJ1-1	CASSLRRGGEAFF
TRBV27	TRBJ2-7	CASSLGQATTYEQYF
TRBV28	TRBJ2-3	CASSLARLAGTSTDTQYF
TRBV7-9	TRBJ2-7	CASSLVLGNRYEQYF
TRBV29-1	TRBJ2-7	CSGQQGTTYEQYF
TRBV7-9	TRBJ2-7	CASSPPGHSYEQYF
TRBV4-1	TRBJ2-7	CVPVLISPCEQYF
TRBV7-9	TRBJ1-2	CASSGRTGDRDGYTF